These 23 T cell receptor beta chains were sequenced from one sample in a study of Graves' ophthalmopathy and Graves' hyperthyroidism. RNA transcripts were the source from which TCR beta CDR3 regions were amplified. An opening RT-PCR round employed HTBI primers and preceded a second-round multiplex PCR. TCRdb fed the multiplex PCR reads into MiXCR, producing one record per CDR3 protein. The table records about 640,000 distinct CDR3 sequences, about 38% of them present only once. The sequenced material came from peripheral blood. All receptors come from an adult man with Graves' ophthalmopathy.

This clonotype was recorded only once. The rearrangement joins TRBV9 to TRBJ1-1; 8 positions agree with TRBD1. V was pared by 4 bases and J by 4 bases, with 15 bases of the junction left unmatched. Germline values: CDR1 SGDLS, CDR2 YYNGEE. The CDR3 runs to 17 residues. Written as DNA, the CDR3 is TGTGCCAGCAGCCAAGATCTGCAGGGGGCAGTCGGCACTGAAGCTTTCTTT. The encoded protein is CASSQDLQGAVGTEAFF. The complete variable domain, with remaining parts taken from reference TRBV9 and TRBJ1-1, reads DSGVTQTPKHLITATGQRVTLRCSPRSGDLSVYWYQQSLDQGLQFLIQYYNGEERAKGNILERFSAQQFPDLHSELNLSSLELGDSALYFCASSQDLQGAVGTEAFFGQGTRLTVV.

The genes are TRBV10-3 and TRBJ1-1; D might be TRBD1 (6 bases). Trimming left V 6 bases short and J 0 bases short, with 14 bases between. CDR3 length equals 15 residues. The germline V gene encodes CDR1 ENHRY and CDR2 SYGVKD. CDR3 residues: CAIRDSQVMNTEAFF. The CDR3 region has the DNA TGTGCCATCAGGGACAGCCAAGTCATGAACACTGAAGCTTTCTTT.

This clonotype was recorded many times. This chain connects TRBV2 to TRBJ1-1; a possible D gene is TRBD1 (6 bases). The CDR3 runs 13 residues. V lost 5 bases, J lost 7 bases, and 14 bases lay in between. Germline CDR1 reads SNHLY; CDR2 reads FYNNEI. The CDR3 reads CASSSGGVGEAFF. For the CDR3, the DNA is TGTGCCAGCAGTTCCGGGGGCGTAGGTGAAGCTTTCTTT.

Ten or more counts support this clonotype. CDR3 coding DNA: TGTGCCAGCAGTGAAGGATTGGGCAGTGCTGGGGCCAACGTCCTGACTTTC. Protein sequence: CASSEGLGSAGANVLTF. V usage is TRBV6-1 and J usage is TRBJ2-6; D gene ambiguous. Deletions cut 1 base from V and 2 bases from J, with 12 bases between. The CDR3 consists of 17 residues. The germline V gene encodes CDR1 MNHNS and CDR2 SASEGT.

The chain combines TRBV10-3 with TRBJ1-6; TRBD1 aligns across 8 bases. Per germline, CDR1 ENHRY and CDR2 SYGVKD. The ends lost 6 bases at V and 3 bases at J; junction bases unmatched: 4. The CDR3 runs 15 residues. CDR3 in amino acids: CAISQGQDYNSPLHF. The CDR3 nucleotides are TGTGCCATCAGCCAGGGACAGGACTATAATTCACCCCTCCACTTT.

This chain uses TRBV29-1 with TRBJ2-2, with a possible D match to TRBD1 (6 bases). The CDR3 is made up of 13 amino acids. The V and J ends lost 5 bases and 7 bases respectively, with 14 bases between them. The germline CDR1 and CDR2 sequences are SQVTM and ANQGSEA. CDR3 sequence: CSVSGAQIGELFF. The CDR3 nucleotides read TGCAGCGTTTCAGGGGCGCAAATCGGGGAGCTGTTTTTT.

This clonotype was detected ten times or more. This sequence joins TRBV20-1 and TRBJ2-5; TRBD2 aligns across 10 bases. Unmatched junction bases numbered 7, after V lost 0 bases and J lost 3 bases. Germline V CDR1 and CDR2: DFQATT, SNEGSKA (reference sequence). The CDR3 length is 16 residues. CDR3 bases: TGCAGTGCTAGAGAAATGGGAGCGGGAGGGAAAGAGACCCAGTACTTC. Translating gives CSAREMGAGGKETQYF.

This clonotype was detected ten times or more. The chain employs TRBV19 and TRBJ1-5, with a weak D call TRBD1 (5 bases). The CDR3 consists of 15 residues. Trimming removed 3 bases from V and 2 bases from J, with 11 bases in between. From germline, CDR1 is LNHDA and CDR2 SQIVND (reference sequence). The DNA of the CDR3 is TGTGCCAGTAGTATGGGGGAAGCGGGCAATCAGCCCCAGCATTTT. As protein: CASSMGEAGNQPQHF.

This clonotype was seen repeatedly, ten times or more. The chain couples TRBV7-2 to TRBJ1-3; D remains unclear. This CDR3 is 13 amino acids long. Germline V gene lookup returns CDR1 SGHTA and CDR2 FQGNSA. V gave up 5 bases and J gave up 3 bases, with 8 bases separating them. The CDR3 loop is CASSHTFGNTIYF. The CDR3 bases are TGTGCCAGCAGCCACACATTTGGAAACACCATATATTTT.

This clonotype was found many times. In DNA, the CDR3 is TGTGCCACCAGCAGAGATTATTTGGGGGGTCTAGCTGGAGAGCTGTTTTTT. This gives the protein CATSRDYLGGLAGELFF. The chain links TRBV15 to TRBJ2-2; a possible D gene is TRBD2 (6 bases). The germline V gene encodes CDR1 LNHNV and CDR2 YYDKDF (reference sequence). Trimming pared 0 bases from V and 11 bases from J, leaving 22 bases between. The CDR3 contains 17 residues.

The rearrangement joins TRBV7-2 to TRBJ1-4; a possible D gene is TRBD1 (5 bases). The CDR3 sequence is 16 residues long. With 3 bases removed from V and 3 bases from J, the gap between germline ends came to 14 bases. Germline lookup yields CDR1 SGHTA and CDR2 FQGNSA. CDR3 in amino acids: CASSFLLTASNEKLFF. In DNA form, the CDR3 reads TGTGCCAGCAGCTTCCTGTTGACAGCGTCTAATGAAAAACTGTTTTTT.

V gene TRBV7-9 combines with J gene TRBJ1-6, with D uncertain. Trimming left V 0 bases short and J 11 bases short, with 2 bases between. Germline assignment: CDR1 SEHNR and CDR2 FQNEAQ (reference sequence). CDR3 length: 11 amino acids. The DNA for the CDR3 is TGTGCCAGCAGCTTAGCGACACCCCTCCACTTT. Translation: CASSLATPLHF.

The CDR3 reads CAWSKKDTLGYGYTF. The CDR3 DNA follows: TGTGCCTGGAGTAAAAAGGACACGTTGGGCTATGGCTACACCTTC. This rearrangement joins TRBV30 to TRBJ1-2; a possible D gene is TRBD1 (5 bases). This CDR3 spans 15 amino acids. Germline-derived CDR1 and CDR2 are GTSNPN and SVGIG (reference sequence). V was shortened by 2 bases and J by 4 bases, with 17 bases between the two germline ends.

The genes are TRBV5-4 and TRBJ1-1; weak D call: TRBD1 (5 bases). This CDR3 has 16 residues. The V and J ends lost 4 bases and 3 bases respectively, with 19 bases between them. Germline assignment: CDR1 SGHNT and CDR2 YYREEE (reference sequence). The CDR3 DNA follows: TGTGCCAGCAGCATGGGGGGTGGGTCGGGGGACACTGAAGCTTTCTTT. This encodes CASSMGGGSGDTEAFF.

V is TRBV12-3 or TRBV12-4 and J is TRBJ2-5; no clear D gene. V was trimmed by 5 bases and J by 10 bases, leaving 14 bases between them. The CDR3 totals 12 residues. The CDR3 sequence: CASSESHPFQYF. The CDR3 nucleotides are TGTGCCAGCAGTGAATCCCACCCATTCCAGTACTTC.

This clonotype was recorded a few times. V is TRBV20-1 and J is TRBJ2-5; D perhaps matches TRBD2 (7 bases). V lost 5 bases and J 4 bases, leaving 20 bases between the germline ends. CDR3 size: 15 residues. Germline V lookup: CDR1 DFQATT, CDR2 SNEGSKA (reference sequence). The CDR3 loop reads CSAALGTGGSETQYF. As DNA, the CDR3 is TGCAGTGCTGCCCTAGGTACGGGGGGCTCAGAGACCCAGTACTTC.

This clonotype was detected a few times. CDR3 bases: TGTGCCAGCAGTGAAGTAGAGGGGTCTGGAAACACCATATATTTT. Protein sequence: CASSEVEGSGNTIYF. This chain uses TRBV2 with TRBJ1-3; weak D call: TRBD1 (5 bases). Germline V gene lookup returns CDR1 SNHLY and CDR2 FYNNEI. Trimming removed 1 base from V and 1 base from J, with 8 bases in between. CDR3 length: 15 residues.

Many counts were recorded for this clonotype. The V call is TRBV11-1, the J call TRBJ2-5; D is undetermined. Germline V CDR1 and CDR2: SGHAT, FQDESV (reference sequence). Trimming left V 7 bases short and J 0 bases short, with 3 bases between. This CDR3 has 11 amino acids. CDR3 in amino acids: CASTDQETQYF. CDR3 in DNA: TGTGCCAGCACCGACCAAGAGACCCAGTACTTC.

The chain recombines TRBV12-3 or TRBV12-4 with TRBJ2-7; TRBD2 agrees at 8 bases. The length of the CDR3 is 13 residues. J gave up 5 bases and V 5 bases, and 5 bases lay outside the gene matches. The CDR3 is CASSTRLANEQYF. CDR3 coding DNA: TGTGCCAGCAGTACCCGACTAGCGAACGAGCAGTACTTC.

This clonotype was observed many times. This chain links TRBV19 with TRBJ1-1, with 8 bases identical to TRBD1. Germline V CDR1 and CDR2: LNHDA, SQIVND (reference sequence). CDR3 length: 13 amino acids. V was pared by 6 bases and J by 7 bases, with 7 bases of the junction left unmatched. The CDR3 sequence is CASRRTGSVEAFF. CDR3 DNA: TGTGCCAGTAGGAGGACAGGGTCGGTTGAAGCTTTCTTT.

This CDR3 reads CSVLAGEGGSNQPQHF. The CDR3 DNA sequence: TGCAGCGTTCTGGCCGGGGAAGGTGGGAGCAATCAGCCCCAGCATTTT. This rearrangement joins TRBV29-1 to TRBJ1-5, with unresolved D. Germline lookup yields CDR1 SQVTM and CDR2 ANQGSEA. Trimming shortened V by 5 bases and J by 1 base, and 18 bases separated the two germline ends. The CDR3 extends over 16 amino acids.

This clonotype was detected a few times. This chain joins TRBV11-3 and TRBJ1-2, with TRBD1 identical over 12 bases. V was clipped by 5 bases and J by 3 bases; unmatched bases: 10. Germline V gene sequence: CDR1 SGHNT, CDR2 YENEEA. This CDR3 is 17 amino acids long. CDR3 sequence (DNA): TGTGCCAGCAGCCCTTCCCTGGGGACAGGGGGCGACTATGGCTACACCTTC. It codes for CASSPSLGTGGDYGYTF.

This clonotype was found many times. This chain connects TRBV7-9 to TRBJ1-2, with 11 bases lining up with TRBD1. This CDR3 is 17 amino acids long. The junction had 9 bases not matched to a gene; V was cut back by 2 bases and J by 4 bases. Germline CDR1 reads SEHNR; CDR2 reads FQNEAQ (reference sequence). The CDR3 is CASSLNRTGGRVYGYTF. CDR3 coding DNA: TGTGCCAGCAGCTTAAACCGGACAGGGGGCAGAGTCTATGGCTACACCTTC.